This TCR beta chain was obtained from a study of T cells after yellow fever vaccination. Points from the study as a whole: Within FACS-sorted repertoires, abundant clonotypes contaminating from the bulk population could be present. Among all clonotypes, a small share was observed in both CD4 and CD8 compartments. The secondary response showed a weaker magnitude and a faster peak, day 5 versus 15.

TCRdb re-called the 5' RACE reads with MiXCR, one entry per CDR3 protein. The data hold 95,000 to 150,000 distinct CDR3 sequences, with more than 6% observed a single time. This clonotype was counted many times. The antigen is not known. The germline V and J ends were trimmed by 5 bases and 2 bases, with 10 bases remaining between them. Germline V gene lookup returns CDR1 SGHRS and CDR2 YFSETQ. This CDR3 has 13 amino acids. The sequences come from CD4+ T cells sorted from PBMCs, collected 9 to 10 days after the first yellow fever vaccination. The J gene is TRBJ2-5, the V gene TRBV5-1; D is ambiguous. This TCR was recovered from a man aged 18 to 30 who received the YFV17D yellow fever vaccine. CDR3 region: CASRLQLQETQYF. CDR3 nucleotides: TGCGCCAGCAGATTGCAACTTCAAGAGACCCAGTACTTC.